The 7 T cell receptor beta chains in this list originate from one sample, sequenced in a study of cytomegalovirus exposure and HLA in healthy donors. The PCR used 60 Vbeta and 13 Jbeta primers. TCRdb keeps only in-frame clones here, not all; method: immunoSEQ multiplex PCR. The sample lists about 160,000 clones, roughly 80% occurring once. The specimen sequenced was PBMCs. Source of these receptors: a female donor in good health and CMV-seronegative.

The chain carries TRBV2 and TRBJ2-3; 11 bases fit TRBD1. Losses at the gene ends were 5 bases for V and 6 bases for J; bases not matched to a gene: 7. Germline assignment: CDR1 SNHLY and CDR2 FYNNEI. CDR3 length: 15 residues. The CDR3, as DNA: TGTGCCAGCAGTCTGGACAGGGGGCGCCGGGATACGCAGTATTTT. Amino acid sequence: CASSLDRGRRDTQYF.

The sample holds a few counts of this clone. V and J are TRBV29-1 and TRBJ2-7; TRBD2 matches at 10 bases. Germline lookup yields CDR1 SQVTM and CDR2 ANQGSEA. J lost 6 bases, V lost 4 bases, and 0 bases had no gene match. There are 11 residues in the CDR3. The chain's CDR3 is CSVGTSGEQYF. CDR3 coding DNA: TGCAGCGTTGGGACTAGCGGCGAGCAGTACTTC.

The chain employs TRBV19 and TRBJ2-1, with 7 nucleotides matching TRBD1. The V gene end was trimmed by 2 bases and the J gene end by 8 bases; junction bases not matched to a gene: 3. CDR1 and CDR2 (germline): LNHDA, SQIVND (reference sequence). The CDR3 is 13 amino acids. This chain's CDR3 is CASSIQGVYEQFF. In DNA, the CDR3 is TGTGCCAGTAGTATACAGGGGGTCTATGAGCAGTTCTTC.

The gene calls are TRBV11-1 and TRBJ2-2, with D possibly being TRBD1 (5 bases). The germline V gene has CDR1 SGHAT and CDR2 FQDESV (reference sequence). Trimming took 5 bases from V and 1 from J, leaving 11 bases between them. CDR3 length equals 15 residues. Here the CDR3 DNA reads TGTGCCAGCAGCCCCAGGGCCTTGAACACCGGGGAGCTGTTTTTT. Protein product: CASSPRALNTGELFF.

This clone showed up just a few times. This sample includes further DNA sequences coding for the same CDR3. The chain carries TRBV9 and TRBJ2-6; 8 positions match TRBD2. V was clipped by 0 bases and J by 2 bases; unmatched bases: 7. The germline CDR1 and CDR2 sequences are SGDLS and YYNGEE. This CDR3 is 18 amino acids long. The CDR3 protein is CASSVERGGSAGANVLTF. The DNA for the CDR3 is TGTGCCAGCAGCGTAGAACGGGGGGGGTCAGCTGGGGCCAACGTCCTGACTTTC.

The chain combines TRBV29-1 with TRBJ1-3; 9 nucleotides align to TRBD1. CDR1 and CDR2 from the germline V gene are SQVTM and ANQGSEA. The CDR3 has 13 residues. The V gene end was trimmed by 7 bases and the J gene end by 3 bases; junction bases not matched to a gene: 4. CDR3 sequence: CSARTGVGNTIYF. As DNA, the CDR3 is TGCAGCGCCAGGACAGGGGTTGGAAACACCATATATTTT.

V usage is TRBV15 and J usage is TRBJ2-7; TRBD1 agrees at 7 bases. J was trimmed by 1 base and V by 0 bases; bases with no gene match: 3. The CDR3 runs to 15 residues. The germline V gene encodes CDR1 LNHNV and CDR2 YYDKDF (reference sequence). Here the CDR3 reads CATSRDRGSSYEQYF. The CDR3 DNA follows: TGTGCCACCAGCAGAGACAGGGGGTCATCCTACGAGCAGTACTTC. Drawing the rest from reference TRBV15 and TRBJ2-7, the complete variable domain is DAMVIQNPRYQVTQFGKPVTLSCSQTLNHNVMYWYQQKSSQAPKLLFHYYDKDFNNEADTPDNFQSRRPNTSFCFLDIRSPGLGDTAMYLCATSRDRGSSYEQYFGPGTRLTVT.